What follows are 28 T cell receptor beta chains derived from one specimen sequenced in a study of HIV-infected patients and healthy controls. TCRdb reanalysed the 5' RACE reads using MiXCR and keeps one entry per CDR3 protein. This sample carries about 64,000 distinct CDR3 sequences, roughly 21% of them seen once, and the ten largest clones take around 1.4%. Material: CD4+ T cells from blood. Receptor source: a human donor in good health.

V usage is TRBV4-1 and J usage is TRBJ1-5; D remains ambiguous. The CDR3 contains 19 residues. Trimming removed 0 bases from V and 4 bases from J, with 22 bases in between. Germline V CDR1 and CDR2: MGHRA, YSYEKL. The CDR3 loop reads CASSQDPPMSGVKNQPQHF. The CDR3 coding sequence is TGCGCCAGCAGCCAAGATCCGCCGATGTCAGGAGTAAAAAATCAGCCCCAGCATTTT.

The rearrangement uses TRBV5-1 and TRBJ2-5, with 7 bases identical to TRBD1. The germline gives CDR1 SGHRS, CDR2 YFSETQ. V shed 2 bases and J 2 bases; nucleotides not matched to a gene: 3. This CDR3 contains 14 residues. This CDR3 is CASSFQGVQETQYF. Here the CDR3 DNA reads TGCGCCAGCAGCTTCCAGGGGGTGCAAGAGACCCAGTACTTC.

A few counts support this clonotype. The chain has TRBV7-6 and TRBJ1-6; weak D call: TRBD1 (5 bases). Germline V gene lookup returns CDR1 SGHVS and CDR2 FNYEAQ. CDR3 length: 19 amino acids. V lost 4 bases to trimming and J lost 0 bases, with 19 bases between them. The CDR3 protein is CASSSSGRIKSSYNSPLHF. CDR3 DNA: TGTGCCAGCAGCTCGTCGGGACGGATTAAAAGCTCCTATAATTCACCCCTCCACTTT.

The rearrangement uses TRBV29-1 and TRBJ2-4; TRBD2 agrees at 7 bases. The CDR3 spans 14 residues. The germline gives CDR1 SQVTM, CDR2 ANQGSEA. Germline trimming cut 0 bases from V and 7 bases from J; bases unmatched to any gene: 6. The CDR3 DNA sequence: TGCAGCGTTGAAGATAGGCGGGGGATGAACATTCAGTACTTC. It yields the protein CSVEDRRGMNIQYF.

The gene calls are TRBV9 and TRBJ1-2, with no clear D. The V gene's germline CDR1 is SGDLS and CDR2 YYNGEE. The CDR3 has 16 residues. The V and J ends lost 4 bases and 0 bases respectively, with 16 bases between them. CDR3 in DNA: TGTGCCAGCAGCAACGGACCGGGGTTCGCTAACTATGGCTACACCTTC. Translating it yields CASSNGPGFANYGYTF.

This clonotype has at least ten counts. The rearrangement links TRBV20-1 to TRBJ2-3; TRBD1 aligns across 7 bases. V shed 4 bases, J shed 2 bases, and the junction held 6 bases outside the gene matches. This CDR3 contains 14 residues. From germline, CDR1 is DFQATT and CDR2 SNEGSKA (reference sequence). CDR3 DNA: TGCAGTGCTATCGGGCAGGGGGTCACAGATACGCAGTATTTT. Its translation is CSAIGQGVTDTQYF.

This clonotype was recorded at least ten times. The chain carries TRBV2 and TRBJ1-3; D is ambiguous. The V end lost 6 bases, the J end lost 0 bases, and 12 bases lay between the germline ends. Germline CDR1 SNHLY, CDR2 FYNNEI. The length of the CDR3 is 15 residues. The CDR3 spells CASRFDSSSGNTIYF. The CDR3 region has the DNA TGTGCCAGCAGGTTTGATTCAAGCTCTGGAAACACCATATATTTT. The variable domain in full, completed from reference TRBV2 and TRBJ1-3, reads EPEVTQTPSHQVTQMGQEVILRCVPISNHLYFYWYRQILGQKVEFLVSFYNNEISEKSEIFDDQFSVERPDGSNFTLKIRSTKLEDSAMYFCASRFDSSSGNTIYFGEGSWLTVV.

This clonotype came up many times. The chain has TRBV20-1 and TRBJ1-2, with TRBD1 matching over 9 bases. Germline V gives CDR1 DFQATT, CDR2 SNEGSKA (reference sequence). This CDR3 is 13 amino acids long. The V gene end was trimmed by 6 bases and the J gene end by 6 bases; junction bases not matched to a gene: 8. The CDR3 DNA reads TGCAGTGCGTCGAGACAGGGGGTGAATGGCTACACCTTC. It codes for CSASRQGVNGYTF.

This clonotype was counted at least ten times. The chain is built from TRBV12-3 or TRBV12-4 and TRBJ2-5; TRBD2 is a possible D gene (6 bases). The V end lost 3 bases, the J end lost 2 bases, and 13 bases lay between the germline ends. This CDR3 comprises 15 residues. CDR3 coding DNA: TGTGCCAGCAGTTTTTTTGCGGGGCGTCAAGAGACCCAGTACTTC. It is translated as CASSFFAGRQETQYF.

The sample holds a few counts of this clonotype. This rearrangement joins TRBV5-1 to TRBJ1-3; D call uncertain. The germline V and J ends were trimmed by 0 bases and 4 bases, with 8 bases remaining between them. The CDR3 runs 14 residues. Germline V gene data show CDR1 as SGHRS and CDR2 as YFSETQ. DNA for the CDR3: TGCGCCAGCAGCTTGGTATTAGGGGGAAACACCATATATTTT. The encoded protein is CASSLVLGGNTIYF.

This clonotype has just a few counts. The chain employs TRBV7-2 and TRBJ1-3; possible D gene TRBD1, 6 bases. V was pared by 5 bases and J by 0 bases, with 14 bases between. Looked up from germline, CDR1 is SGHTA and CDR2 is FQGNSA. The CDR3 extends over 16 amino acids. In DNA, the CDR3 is TGTGCCAGCAGCGTCCGACAGGCCCCCTCTGGAAACACCATATATTTT. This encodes CASSVRQAPSGNTIYF.

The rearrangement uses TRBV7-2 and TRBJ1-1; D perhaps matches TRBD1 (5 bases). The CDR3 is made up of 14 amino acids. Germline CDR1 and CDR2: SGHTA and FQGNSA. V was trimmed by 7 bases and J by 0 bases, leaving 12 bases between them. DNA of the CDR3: TGTGCCAGCAACCCGACAGCTATGAACACTGAAGCTTTCTTT. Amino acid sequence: CASNPTAMNTEAFF.

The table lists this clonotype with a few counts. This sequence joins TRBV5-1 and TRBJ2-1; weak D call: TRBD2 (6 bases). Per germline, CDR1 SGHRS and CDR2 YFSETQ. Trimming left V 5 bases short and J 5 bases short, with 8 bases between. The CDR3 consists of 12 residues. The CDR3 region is CASREGNNEQFF. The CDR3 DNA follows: TGCGCCAGCAGGGAGGGGAACAATGAGCAGTTCTTC.

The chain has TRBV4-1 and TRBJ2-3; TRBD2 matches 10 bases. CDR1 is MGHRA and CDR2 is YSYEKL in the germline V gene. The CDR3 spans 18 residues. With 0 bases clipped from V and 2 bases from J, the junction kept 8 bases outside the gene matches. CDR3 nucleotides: TGCGCCAGCAGCCAAGACCCGATACTAGCGGGGTCCACAGATACGCAGTATTTT. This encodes CASSQDPILAGSTDTQYF.

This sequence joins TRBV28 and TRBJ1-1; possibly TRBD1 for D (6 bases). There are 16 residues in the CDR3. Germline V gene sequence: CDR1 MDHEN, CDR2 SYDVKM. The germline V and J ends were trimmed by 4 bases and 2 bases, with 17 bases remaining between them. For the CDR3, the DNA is TGTGCCAGCAGTTACGGACAGACCCCTTCTAACACTGAAGCTTTCTTT. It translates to CASSYGQTPSNTEAFF.

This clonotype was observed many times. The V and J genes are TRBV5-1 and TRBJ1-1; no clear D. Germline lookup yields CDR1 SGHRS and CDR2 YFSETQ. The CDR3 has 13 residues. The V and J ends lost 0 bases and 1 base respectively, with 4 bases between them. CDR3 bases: TGCGCCAGCAGCTTGGGGGCGAACACTGAAGCTTTCTTT. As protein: CASSLGANTEAFF. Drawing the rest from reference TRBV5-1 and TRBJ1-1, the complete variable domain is KAGVTQTPRYLIKTRGQQVTLSCSPISGHRSVSWYQQTPGQGLQFLFEYFSETQRNKGNFPGRFSGRQFSNSRSEMNVSTLELGDSALYLCASSLGANTEAFFGQGTRLTVV.

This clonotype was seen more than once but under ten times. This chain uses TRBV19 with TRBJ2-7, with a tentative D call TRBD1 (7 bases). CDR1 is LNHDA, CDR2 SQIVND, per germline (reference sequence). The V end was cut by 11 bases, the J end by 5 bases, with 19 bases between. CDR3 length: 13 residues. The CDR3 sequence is CAVRRGPADEQYF. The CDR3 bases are TGTGCCGTTAGGAGGGGGCCGGCGGACGAGCAGTACTTC.

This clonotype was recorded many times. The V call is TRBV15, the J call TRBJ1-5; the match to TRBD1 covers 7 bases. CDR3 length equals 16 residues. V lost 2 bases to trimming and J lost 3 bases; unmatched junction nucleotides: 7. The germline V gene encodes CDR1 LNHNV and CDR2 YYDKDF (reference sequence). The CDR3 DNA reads TGTGCCACCAGCAGATCAGCCGACAGGGTCAATCAGCCCCAGCATTTT. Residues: CATSRSADRVNQPQHF. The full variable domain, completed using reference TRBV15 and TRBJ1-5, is DAMVIQNPRYQVTQFGKPVTLSCSQTLNHNVMYWYQQKSSQAPKLLFHYYDKDFNNEADTPDNFQSRRPNTSFCFLDIRSPGLGDTAMYLCATSRSADRVNQPQHFGDGTRLSIL.

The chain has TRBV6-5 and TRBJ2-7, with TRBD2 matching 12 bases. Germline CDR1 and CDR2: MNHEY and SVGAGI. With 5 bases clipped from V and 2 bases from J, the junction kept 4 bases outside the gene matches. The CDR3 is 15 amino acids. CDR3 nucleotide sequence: TGTGCCAGCAGTATCGGACTAGCGGGAACCTACGAGCAGTACTTC. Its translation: CASSIGLAGTYEQYF.

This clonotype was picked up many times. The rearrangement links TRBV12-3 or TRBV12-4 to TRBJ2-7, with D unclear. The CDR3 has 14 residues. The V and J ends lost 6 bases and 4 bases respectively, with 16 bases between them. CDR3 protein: CASSLRLTEYEQYF. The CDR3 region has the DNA TGTGCCAGCAGCCTCCGGTTAACGGAGTACGAGCAGTACTTC.

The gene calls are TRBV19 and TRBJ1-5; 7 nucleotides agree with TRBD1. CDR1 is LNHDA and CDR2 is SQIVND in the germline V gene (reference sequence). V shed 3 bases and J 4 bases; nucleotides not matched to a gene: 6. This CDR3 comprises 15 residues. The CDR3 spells CASSIWTGRNQPQHF. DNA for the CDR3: TGTGCCAGTAGTATTTGGACAGGCAGGAATCAGCCCCAGCATTTT.

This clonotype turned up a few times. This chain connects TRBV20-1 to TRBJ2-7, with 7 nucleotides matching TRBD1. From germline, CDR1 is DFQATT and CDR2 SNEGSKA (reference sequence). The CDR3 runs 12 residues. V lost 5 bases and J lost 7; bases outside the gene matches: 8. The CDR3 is CSARWMTGEQYF. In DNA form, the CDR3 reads TGCAGTGCTCGGTGGATGACAGGGGAGCAGTACTTC.

CDR3 sequence: CSVEALQGARNEQFF. The CDR3 DNA is TGCAGCGTTGAGGCGCTCCAGGGGGCGAGGAATGAGCAGTTCTTC. The gene calls are TRBV29-1 and TRBJ2-1, with 8 bases lining up with TRBD1. The J segment lost 7 bases and the V segment lost 3 bases, leaving 11 bases of the junction unmatched. Germline V gives CDR1 SQVTM, CDR2 ANQGSEA. This CDR3 is 15 amino acids long.

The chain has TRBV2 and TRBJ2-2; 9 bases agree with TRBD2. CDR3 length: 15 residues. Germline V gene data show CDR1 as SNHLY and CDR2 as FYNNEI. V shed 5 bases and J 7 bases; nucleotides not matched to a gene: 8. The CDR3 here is CASSTGREGHGELFF. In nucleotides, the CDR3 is TGTGCCAGCAGTACAGGGCGGGAGGGCCACGGGGAGCTGTTTTTT.

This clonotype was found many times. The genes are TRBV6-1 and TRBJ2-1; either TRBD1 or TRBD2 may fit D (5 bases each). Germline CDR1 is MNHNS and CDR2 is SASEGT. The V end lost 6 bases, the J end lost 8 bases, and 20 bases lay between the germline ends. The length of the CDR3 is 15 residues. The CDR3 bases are TGTGCCAGCAGGCCTACCGGGCCCCGAGGGGATGAGCAGTTCTTC. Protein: CASRPTGPRGDEQFF.

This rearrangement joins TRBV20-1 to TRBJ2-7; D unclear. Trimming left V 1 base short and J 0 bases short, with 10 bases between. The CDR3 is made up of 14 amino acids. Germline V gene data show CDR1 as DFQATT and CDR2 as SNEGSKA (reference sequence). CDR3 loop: CSARVASSSYEQYF. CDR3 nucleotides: TGCAGTGCTAGAGTTGCGTCGAGCTCCTACGAGCAGTACTTC.

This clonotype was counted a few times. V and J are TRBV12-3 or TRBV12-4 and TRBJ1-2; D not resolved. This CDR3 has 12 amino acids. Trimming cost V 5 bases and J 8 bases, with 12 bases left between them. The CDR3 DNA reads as TGTGCCAGCAGTCTGAGGATCGGAGGCTACACCTTC. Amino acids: CASSLRIGGYTF.

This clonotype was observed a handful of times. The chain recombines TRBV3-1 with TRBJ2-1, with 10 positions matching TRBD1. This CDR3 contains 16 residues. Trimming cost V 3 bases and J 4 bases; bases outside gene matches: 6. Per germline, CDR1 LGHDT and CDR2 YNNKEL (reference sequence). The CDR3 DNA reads TGTGCCAGCAGCCAGGCCGACAGGGGGCCATACAATGAGCAGTTCTTC. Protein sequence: CASSQADRGPYNEQFF.